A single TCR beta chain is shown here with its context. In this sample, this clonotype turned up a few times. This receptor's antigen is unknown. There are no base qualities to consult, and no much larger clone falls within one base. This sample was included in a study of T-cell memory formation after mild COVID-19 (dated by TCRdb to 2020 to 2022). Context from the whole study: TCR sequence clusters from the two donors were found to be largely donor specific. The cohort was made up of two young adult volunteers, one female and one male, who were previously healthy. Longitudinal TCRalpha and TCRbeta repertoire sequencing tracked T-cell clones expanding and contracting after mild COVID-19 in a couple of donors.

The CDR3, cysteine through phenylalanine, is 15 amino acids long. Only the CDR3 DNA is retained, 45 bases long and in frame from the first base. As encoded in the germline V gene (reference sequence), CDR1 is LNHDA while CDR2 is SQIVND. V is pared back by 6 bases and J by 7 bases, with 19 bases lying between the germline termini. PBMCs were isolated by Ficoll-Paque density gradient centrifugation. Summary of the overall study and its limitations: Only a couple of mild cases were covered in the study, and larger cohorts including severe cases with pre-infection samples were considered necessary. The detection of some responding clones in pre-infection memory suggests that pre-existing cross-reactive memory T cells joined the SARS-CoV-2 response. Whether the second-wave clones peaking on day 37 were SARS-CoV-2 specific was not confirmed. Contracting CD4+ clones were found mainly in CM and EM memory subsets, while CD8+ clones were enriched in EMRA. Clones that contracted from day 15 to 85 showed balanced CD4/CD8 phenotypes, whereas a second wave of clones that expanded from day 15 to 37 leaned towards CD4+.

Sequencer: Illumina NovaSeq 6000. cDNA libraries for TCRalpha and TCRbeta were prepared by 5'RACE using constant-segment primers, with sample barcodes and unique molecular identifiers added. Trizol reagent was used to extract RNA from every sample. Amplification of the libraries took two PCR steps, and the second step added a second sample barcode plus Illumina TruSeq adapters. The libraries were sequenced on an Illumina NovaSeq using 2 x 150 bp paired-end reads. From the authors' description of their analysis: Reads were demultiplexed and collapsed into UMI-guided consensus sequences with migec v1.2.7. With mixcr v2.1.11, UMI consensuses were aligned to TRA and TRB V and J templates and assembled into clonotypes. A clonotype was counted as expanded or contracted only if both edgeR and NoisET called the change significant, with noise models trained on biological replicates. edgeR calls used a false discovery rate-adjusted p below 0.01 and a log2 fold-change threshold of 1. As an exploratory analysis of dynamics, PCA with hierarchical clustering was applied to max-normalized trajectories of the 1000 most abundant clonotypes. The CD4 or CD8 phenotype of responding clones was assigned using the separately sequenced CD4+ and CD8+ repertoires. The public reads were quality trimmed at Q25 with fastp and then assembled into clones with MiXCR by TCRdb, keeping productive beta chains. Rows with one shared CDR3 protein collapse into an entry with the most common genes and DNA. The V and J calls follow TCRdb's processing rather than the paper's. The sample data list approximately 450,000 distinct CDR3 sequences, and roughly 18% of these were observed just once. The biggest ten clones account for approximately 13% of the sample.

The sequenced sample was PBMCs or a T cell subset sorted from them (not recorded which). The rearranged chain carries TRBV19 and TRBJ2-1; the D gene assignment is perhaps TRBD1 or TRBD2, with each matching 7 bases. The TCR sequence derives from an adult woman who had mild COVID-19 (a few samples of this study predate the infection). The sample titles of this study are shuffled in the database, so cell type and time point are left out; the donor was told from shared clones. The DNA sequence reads TGTGCCAGTAGCCCCAGGGGGGGACCCATGAATGAGCAGTTCTTC. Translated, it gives CASSPRGGPMNEQFF.